The source of this T cell receptor (beta chain) is a study of blood T cell repertoires in COVID-19. Study as a whole: Sources were T cells, B-cell-depleted T cells, or PBMCs; the material itself was cDNA or gDNA.

The germline V gene has CDR1 LGHNA and CDR2 YNFKEQ. Between the trimmed V and J ends, which lost 0 bases and 4 bases, there was a span of 24 bases. The CDR3 sequence is 19 residues long. TCRdb's table, derived via immunoSEQ multiplex PCR, lists solely in-frame clones and lacks some. The sample shows 400,000 to 500,000 clones, nearly 90% of them seen only once. Each participant's cohort was designated according to participant-reported clinical history. Sequenced sample: PBMCs or T cells enriched from blood (not recorded which). This sequence originates from a woman aged 18-29 years who had been exposed to COVID-19. The chain couples TRBV4-2 to TRBJ1-2; D is ambiguous. The chain's CDR3 is CASSQDWFRGSALLYGYTF. CDR3 nucleotide sequence: TGTGCCAGCAGCCAAGATTGGTTTCGAGGATCCGCTTTACTCTATGGCTACACCTTC.